What follows is one TCR beta chain and its context. Repertoires were generated with immunoSEQ multiplex PCR, while TCRdb's copy carries only in-frame clones and drops some. The profile shows some 91,000 clones, less than 95% of them singletons. The source of the sample is a study of blood T cell repertoires in COVID-19. Looking at the study overall: Donors in the United States, Italy and Spain gave samples during acute or convalescent COVID-19.

CDR1 is MNHEY and CDR2 is SVGAGI in the germline V gene. V shed 7 bases and J 4 bases; nucleotides not matched to a gene: 6. CDR3 length: 13 amino acids. J is TRBJ1-2 and V is TRBV6-5, with 7 bases that match TRBD1. The receptor was isolated from a man in his fifties or sixties with acute or convalescent COVID-19. Source material: peripheral blood. DNA of the CDR3: TGTGCCAGCACCCGGACAGGATTCTATGGCTACACCTTC. Its translation: CASTRTGFYGYTF.